Detailed here is one TCR beta chain. V lost 7 bases to trimming and J lost 5 bases, with 15 bases between them. In germline, CDR1 is MDHEN, CDR2 SYDVKM. CDR3 length equals 15 residues. In the original analysis: Estimation of nucleated cell counts relied on the amplification of reference gene primers. Assay used: immunoSEQ multiplex PCR; TCRdb lists only in-frame clones, some missing. V and J calls and clone size are as listed in that table; D and trimming were resolved from the DNA. The profile shows some 120,000 clones, about nine tenths of them singletons. The record originates from a study of blood T cell repertoires in COVID-19. Study context: The cDNA or gDNA used as material had been derived from T cells, B-cell-depleted T cells, or PBMCs.

Sample: peripheral blood. This sequence originates from a man aged 45-65 years with active COVID-19. The V gene is TRBV28, the J gene TRBJ1-6, with D unresolved. CDR3 nucleotides: TGTGCCAGCAATCGTGGCACAGATAATAATTCACCCCTCCACTTT. It encodes CASNRGTDNNSPLHF.